Listed below are T cell receptor beta chains from one sample, sequenced in a study of T-cell reconstitution after alpha-beta-depleted transplantation in children. MiXCR, run by TCRdb on the PCR reads, gives a single entry per CDR3 protein. The profile shows fewer than 250,000 distinct CDR3 sequences, more than 15% of them singletons. The source material was PBMCs, mostly from graft donor cells, sampled 360 days after TCRalphabeta/CD19-depleted stem cell transplant. The origin of the receptors is a male patient under 10 years old who had a stem cell transplant for acute lymphoblastic leukemia, so the T cells may come from the graft donor. Both conserved end residues are part of each CDR3. The order of the fields is J gene, V gene, clone size, D gene, CDR3 protein, CDR3 DNA. The D gene is left open where the match is weak. Where a row states a size, it is once, few, many or the class of an expanded clone; other rows omit it.

>TRBJ2-7|TRBV4-3|-|TRBD2
CASSPSGGSSYEQYF
TGCGCCAGCAGCCCCTCGGGGGGAAGCTCCTACGAGCAGTACTTC
>TRBJ2-5|TRBV12-3/TRBV12-4|many|-
CASRDTGKSGETQYF
TGTGCCAGCAGGGACACCGGGAAAAGTGGAGAGACCCAGTACTTC
>TRBJ2-7|TRBV4-3|few|-
CASSQLPGPQYF
TGCGCCAGCAGCCAGCTGCCGGGTCCCCAGTACTTC
>TRBJ2-1|TRBV3-1|few|-
CASSRNSHYTYNEQFF
TGTGCCAGCAGCCGAAACAGCCATTACACCTACAATGAGCAGTTCTTC
>TRBJ2-7|TRBV3-1|-|-
CASSQVTGSYEQYF
TGTGCCAGCAGCCAAGTCACAGGCTCCTACGAGCAGTACTTC
>TRBJ2-1|TRBV7-9|-|-
CASSSRSGGEQFF
TGTGCCAGCAGCTCTCGGTCCGGTGGTGAGCAGTTCTTC
>TRBJ2-1|TRBV15|few|TRBD1
CATSRDLGTGYYNEQFF
TGTGCCACCAGCAGAGATCTAGGGACAGGGTACTACAATGAGCAGTTCTTC
>TRBJ1-1|TRBV7-2|-|-
CASSPRGFKMNTEAFF
TGTGCCAGCAGCCCCCGGGGCTTTAAAATGAACACTGAAGCTTTCTTT
>TRBJ2-5|TRBV10-3|-|-
CAISESIETQYF
TGTGCCATCAGTGAGTCGATTGAGACCCAGTACTTC
>TRBJ2-1|TRBV5-1|-|TRBD2
CASTSSGNYNEQFF
TGCGCCAGCACCTCTAGCGGCAACTACAATGAGCAGTTCTTC